This TCR beta chain was sequenced for a study of Ad26.COV2.S vaccination and SARS-CoV-2 variants. This CDR3 region has 16 residues. CDR1 and CDR2 (germline): MDHEN, SYDVKM. Trimming left V 6 bases short and J 3 bases short, with 20 bases between. Clones were sequenced by immunoSEQ multiplex PCR, and TCRdb holds only the in-frame ones, with some missing. The sample consists of about 470,000 clones, about nine tenths of them appearing once. Regarding treatment: some 20 received Ad26.COV2.S at low or high dose, single or two shots; 5 received placebo; per-sample allocation not given. At day 63 after the first vaccine or placebo injection, samples were drawn.

The sequence came from a person between 18 and 65 years old who received the Ad26.COV2.S COVID-19 vaccine or a placebo. The sample here was peripheral blood, taken in a trial of Ad26.COV2.S vaccine versus placebo. The chain combines TRBV28 with TRBJ1-1; D is unclear. As DNA, the CDR3 is TGTGCCAGCAGCTGTCCCCATCGGTTGAAGGACACTGAAGCTTTCTTT. Protein: CASSCPHRLKDTEAFF.